This TCR beta chain was identified in a study of blood T cell repertoires in COVID-19. This CDR3 is 14 amino acids long. Germline values: CDR1 SGHNT, CDR2 YYREEE (reference sequence). The V gene lost 0 bases and the J gene lost 1 base, with 5 bases spanning the gap. Generated by immunoSEQ multiplex PCR, the TCRdb table keeps only in-frame clones and is missing some. This table has nearly 350,000 clones, over 75% appearing once. Sequenced material: PBMCs or T cells enriched from blood (not recorded which). The chain has TRBV5-4 and TRBJ1-3, with D perhaps TRBD1 (5 bases). The receptor's source is a woman aged 25 to 39 who had recovered from COVID-19. The CDR3 coding sequence is TGTGCCAGCAGCTTGGACAGGTCTGGAAACACCATATATTTT. Its protein is CASSLDRSGNTIYF.